This record looks at one TCR beta chain sequence and its context. Its target is unknown. The data were taken from a study of brain metastases from non-small cell lung cancer. The CDR3 has 15 amino acids. The ends lost 1 base at V and 3 bases at J; junction bases unmatched: 1. Germline CDR1 reads MGHDK; CDR2 reads SYGVNS. Study conclusions and caveats: Brain metastases shared most TCR repertoire with primaries, with sparse T cells.

The table came from immunoSEQ multiplex PCR; TCRdb's copy has only in-frame clones and leaves some out. The sample lists about 4,300 clones, about 80% occurring once. The V call is TRBV25-1, the J call TRBJ2-2; the match to TRBD1 covers 8 bases. Sequenced sample: primary lung tumor tissue. The TCR sequence derives from a donor at least 40 years old with non-small cell lung cancer. CDR3 sequence: CASSELQGDTGELFF. The CDR3 nucleotides are TGTGCCAGCAGTGAATTACAGGGGGACACCGGGGAGCTGTTTTTT.